The entry that follows covers one TCR beta chain sequence. There are 13 residues in the CDR3. V lost 10 bases and J lost 7; bases outside the gene matches: 6. Germline CDR1 SEHNR, CDR2 FQNEAQ (reference sequence). The entry originates in a study of blood T cell repertoires in COVID-19. Study details: Both acute and convalescent COVID-19 samples were obtained from the United States, Italy and Spain. From T cells, B-cell-depleted T cells, or PBMCs came the material, which was cDNA or gDNA.

Original processing methods: How many nucleated cells were present was estimated from reference gene primer amplification. The assay was immunoSEQ multiplex PCR, and TCRdb's table has in-frame clones only and misses some. V and J calls plus clone size are reproduced from that table; the DNA served to infer D and trimming. Here the sample spans 20,000 to 30,000 clones, over 75% being singletons. The TCR was taken from a woman aged 80 or over with acute or convalescent COVID-19. Sequences were obtained from peripheral blood. V gene TRBV7-9 combines with J gene TRBJ1-4, with 10 bases identical to TRBD1. The CDR3 DNA sequence: TGTGCCATCGTGGGACAGGGGCGTGAAAAACTGTTTTTT. Its translation is CAIVGQGREKLFF.